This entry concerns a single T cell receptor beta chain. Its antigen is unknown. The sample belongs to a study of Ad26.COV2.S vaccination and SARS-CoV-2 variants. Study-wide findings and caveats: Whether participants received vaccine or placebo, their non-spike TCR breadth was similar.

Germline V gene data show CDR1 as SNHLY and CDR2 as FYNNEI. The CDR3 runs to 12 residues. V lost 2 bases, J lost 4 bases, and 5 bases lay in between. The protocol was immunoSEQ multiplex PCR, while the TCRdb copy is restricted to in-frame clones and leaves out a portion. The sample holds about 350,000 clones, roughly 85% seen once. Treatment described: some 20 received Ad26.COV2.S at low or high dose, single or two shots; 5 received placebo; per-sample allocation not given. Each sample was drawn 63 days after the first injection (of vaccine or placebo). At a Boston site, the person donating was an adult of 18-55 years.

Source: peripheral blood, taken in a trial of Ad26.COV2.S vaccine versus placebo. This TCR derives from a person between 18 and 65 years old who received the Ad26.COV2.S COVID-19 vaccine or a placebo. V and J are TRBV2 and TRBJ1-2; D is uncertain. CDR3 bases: TGTGCCAGCAGTGAACAAATCTATGGCTACACCTTC. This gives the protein CASSEQIYGYTF.